This T cell receptor (beta chain) was profiled in a study of blood T cell repertoires in COVID-19. Study overall: Italy, Spain and the United States were the sources of the convalescent and acute COVID-19 samples.

Some clones are missing from TCRdb's copy, which holds only in-frame ones; the method was immunoSEQ multiplex PCR. This sample has 200,000 or so clones, with around 90% found just once. The count of this clone is one. CDR3 length: 14 amino acids. The trim removed 4 bases at V and 7 bases at J, leaving 7 bases unmatched. The germline gives CDR1 SGHTA, CDR2 FQGNSA. J is TRBJ2-7 and V is TRBV7-2, with 10 bases fitting TRBD1. This TCR came from a man aged 25-40 years who had recovered from COVID-19. The sequenced sample was PBMCs or T cells enriched from blood (not recorded which). As DNA, the CDR3 is TGTGCCAGCAGCTCGACCCGGGACAGGGGAGAGCAGTACTTC. This gives the protein CASSSTRDRGEQYF.